A selection of T cell receptor beta chains follows, all from one sample in a study of control samples from healthy donors and cancer patients. Here immunoSEQ multiplex PCR was the method, and the copy in TCRdb shows in-frame clones only, minus some. The sample carries 150,000 to 200,000 clones, around 92% recorded once. Sequenced sample: blood. These TCRs come from a woman aged 30 to 39 in good health. Each CDR3 is given with its conserved first and last residue. The order of the fields is D gene, clone size, J gene, V gene, CDR3 protein, CDR3 DNA. D genes are given only for firm matches. A clone size is listed for some rows: how often the clone was seen (once, few, many), or a class if it is expanded.

TRBD2	.	TRBJ2-3	TRBV6-2/TRBV6-3	CASSYSQRELSRDTQYF	TGTGCCAGCAGTTACTCCCAGCGGGAGTTGAGCAGAGATACGCAGTATTTT
TRBD1	.	TRBJ2-1	TRBV5-1	CASSLVQGEYNEQFF	TGCGCCAGCAGCTTGGTACAGGGGGAATACAATGAGCAGTTCTTC
.	.	TRBJ1-1	TRBV21-1	CASRRGGTEAFF	TGTGCCAGCAGAAGGGGGGGCACTGAAGCTTTCTTT
TRBD1	.	TRBJ2-2	TRBV6-6	CASREHGTGGGELFF	TGTGCCAGCAGAGAACACGGGACAGGAGGCGGGGAGCTGTTTTTT
TRBD2	.	TRBJ2-1	TRBV11-3	CASSPSGSSYNEQFF	TGTGCCAGCAGCCCTAGCGGAAGCTCCTACAATGAGCAGTTCTTC
.	.	TRBJ1-3	TRBV6-5	CASSYSTANSGNTIYF	TGTGCCAGCAGTTACTCGACAGCCAACTCTGGAAACACCATATATTTT
TRBD1	.	TRBJ2-2	TRBV11-2	CASSLVSRQGAGELFF	TGTGCCAGCAGCTTAGTTTCCCGACAGGGGGCCGGGGAGCTGTTTTTT
TRBD2	.	TRBJ2-5	TRBV7-8	CASSLVGRGAKETQYF	TGTGCCAGCAGCTTAGTAGGGCGGGGGGCGAAAGAGACCCAGTACTTC
TRBD1	.	TRBJ2-7	TRBV2	CASTRTGGPYEQYF	TGTGCCAGCACCCGGACAGGGGGGCCCTACGAGCAGTACTTC
.	.	TRBJ1-5	TRBV15	CATSRDGGSNQPQHF	TGTGCCACCAGCAGAGATGGAGGGAGCAATCAGCCCCAGCATTTT
.	.	TRBJ1-5	TRBV11-2	CASSLGRGNQPQHF	TGTGCCAGCAGCTTGGGGCGAGGGAATCAGCCCCAGCATTTT
.	.	TRBJ1-1	TRBV11-2	CASSLGVGTEAFF	TGTGCCAGCAGCTTAGGGGTCGGGACTGAAGCTTTCTTT
.	.	TRBJ2-7	TRBV6-6	CASSSYYEQYF	TGTGCCAGCAGCTCCTACTACGAGCAGTACTTC
.	.	TRBJ1-1	TRBV28	CASRQGGEAFF	TGTGCCAGCAGACAGGGAGGTGAAGCTTTCTTT
TRBD1	.	TRBJ2-5	TRBV5-6	CASSSGQGETQYF	TGTGCCAGCAGCTCGGGACAGGGGGAGACCCAGTACTTC
.	.	TRBJ1-6	TRBV15	CATSRDRVRMDSPLHF	TGTGCCACCAGCAGAGATAGAGTACGGATGGATTCACCCCTCCACTTT
TRBD1	.	TRBJ1-4	TRBV18	CASSPGQGSSNEKLFF	TGTGCCAGCTCACCGGGACAGGGCAGTTCTAATGAAAAACTGTTTTTT
TRBD1	.	TRBJ2-5	TRBV11-3	CASSLDREETQYF	TGTGCCAGCAGCTTGGACAGGGAAGAGACCCAGTACTTC
TRBD1	.	TRBJ2-7	TRBV4-1	CASSQRPGGYEQYF	TGCGCCAGCAGCCAACGACCAGGGGGCTACGAGCAGTACTTC
.	.	TRBJ1-2	TRBV18	CASSSRTAPYGYTF	TGTGCCAGCTCAAGTAGGACAGCTCCCTATGGCTACACCTTC
.	.	TRBJ2-5	TRBV11-3	CASSFRQEETQYF	TGTGCCAGCAGCTTCCGACAGGAAGAGACCCAGTACTTC
.	once	TRBJ1-4	TRBV27	CASSLYQTTNEKLFF	TGTGCCAGCAGTTTGTACCAGACAACTAATGAAAAACTGTTTTTT
TRBD1	.	TRBJ1-5	TRBV6-5	CASSYQGASNQPQHF	TGTGCCAGCAGTTACCAGGGGGCTAGCAATCAGCCCCAGCATTTT
.	.	TRBJ1-2	TRBV28	CASSSGTTNYGYTF	TGTGCCAGCAGTTCCGGGACAACTAACTATGGCTACACCTTC
.	.	TRBJ1-1	TRBV7-2	CASSLTPNTEAFF	TGTGCCAGCAGCTTAACACCGAACACTGAAGCTTTCTTT
TRBD2	.	TRBJ2-7	TRBV7-3	CASSLGLAGSYEQYF	TGTGCCAGCAGCTTAGGACTAGCGGGCTCCTACGAGCAGTACTTC
TRBD2	once	TRBJ2-1	TRBV11-2	CASSTRLAEIYNEQFF	TGTGCCAGCAGCACCCGACTAGCGGAAATCTACAATGAGCAGTTCTTC
.	.	TRBJ1-6	TRBV10-2	CASSESTGQDSPLHF	TGCGCCAGCAGTGAGTCAACAGGGCAGGATTCACCCCTCCACTTT
TRBD2	.	TRBJ2-1	TRBV6-4	CASSGTSGSNEQFF	TGTGCCAGCAGTGGGACTAGCGGGTCCAATGAGCAGTTCTTC
.	.	TRBJ2-5	TRBV4-1	CASSQVVSQETQYF	TGCGCCAGCAGCCAAGTGGTATCTCAAGAGACCCAGTACTTC
.	.	TRBJ1-3	TRBV5-1	CASSLGREANTIYF	TGCGCCAGCAGCTTGGGCAGGGAGGCGAACACCATATATTTT
.	.	TRBJ1-1	TRBV13	CASSAGGMNTEAFF	TGTGCCAGCAGCGCGGGAGGCATGAACACTGAAGCTTTCTTT
.	.	TRBJ2-1	TRBV5-8	CASSLVDYNEQFF	TGTGCCAGCAGCTTGGTTGACTACAATGAGCAGTTCTTC
.	.	TRBJ1-6	TRBV6-6	CASSYPDGNSPLHF	TGTGCCAGCAGTTACCCTGACGGGAATTCACCCCTCCACTTT
TRBD2	.	TRBJ2-3	TRBV6-4	CASSDPEREGRPDTQYF	TGTGCCAGCAGTGACCCTGAGCGGGAGGGCCGGCCAGATACGCAGTATTTT
.	.	TRBJ2-3	TRBV7-9	CASSLVGDTQYF	TGTGCCAGCAGCTTAGTGGGCGATACGCAGTATTTT
.	once	TRBJ1-4	TRBV2	CASSEQGLANEKLFF	TGTGCCAGCAGTGAACAGGGCTTAGCTAATGAAAAACTGTTTTTT
.	.	TRBJ1-3	TRBV19	CASRYIGPGNTIYF	TGTGCCAGTAGATACATAGGCCCTGGAAACACCATATATTTT
.	.	TRBJ2-7	TRBV12-3/TRBV12-4	CASSPGTAYEQYF	TGTGCCAGCAGTCCCGGGACGGCTTACGAGCAGTACTTC
TRBD1	.	TRBJ2-7	TRBV15	CATSRGTGFNEQYF	TGTGCCACCAGCAGAGGGACAGGGTTCAACGAGCAGTACTTC
TRBD1	many	TRBJ1-2	TRBV28	CASSYPGTGYGYTF	TGTGCCAGCAGTTATCCCGGGACAGGCTATGGCTACACCTTC
.	few	TRBJ1-5	TRBV6-4	CATSRNPNQPQHF	TGTGCCACCAGCAGGAATCCCAATCAGCCCCAGCATTTT
.	.	TRBJ2-2	TRBV11-3	CASSFGATTGELFF	TGTGCCAGCAGCTTTGGTGCGACCACCGGGGAGCTGTTTTTT
.	once	TRBJ2-3	TRBV24-1	CATSDFVDTQYF	TGTGCCACCAGTGATTTCGTAGATACGCAGTATTTT
TRBD1	.	TRBJ1-2	TRBV6-5	CASSQSTGASYGYTF	TGTGCCAGCAGCCAGTCGACAGGGGCCAGCTATGGCTACACCTTC
TRBD2	few	TRBJ2-7	TRBV18	CASSGSGSYEQYF	TGTGCCAGCTCAGGTAGCGGGAGTTACGAGCAGTACTTC